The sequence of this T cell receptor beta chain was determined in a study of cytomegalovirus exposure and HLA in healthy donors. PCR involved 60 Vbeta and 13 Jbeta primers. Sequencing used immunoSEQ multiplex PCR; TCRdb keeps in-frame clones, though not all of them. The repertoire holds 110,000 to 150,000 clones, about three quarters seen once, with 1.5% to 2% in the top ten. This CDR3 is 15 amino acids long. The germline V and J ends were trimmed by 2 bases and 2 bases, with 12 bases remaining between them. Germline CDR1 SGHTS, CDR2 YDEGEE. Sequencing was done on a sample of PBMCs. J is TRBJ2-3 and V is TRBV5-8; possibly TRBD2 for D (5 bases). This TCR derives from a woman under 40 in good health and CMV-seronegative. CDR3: CASSFLGENTDTQYF. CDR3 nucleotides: TGTGCCAGCAGCTTTCTCGGGGAAAACACAGATACGCAGTATTTT.